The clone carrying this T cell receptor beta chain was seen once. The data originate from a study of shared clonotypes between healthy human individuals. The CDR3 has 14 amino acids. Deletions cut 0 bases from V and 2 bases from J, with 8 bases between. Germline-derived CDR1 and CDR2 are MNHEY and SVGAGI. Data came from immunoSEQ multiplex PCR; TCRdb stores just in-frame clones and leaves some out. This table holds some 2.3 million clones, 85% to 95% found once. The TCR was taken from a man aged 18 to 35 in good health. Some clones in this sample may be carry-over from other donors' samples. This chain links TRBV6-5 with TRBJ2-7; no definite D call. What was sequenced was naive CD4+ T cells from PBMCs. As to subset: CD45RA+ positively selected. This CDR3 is CASSYSWKAYEQYF. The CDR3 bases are TGTGCCAGCAGTTACTCGTGGAAAGCCTACGAGCAGTACTTC.